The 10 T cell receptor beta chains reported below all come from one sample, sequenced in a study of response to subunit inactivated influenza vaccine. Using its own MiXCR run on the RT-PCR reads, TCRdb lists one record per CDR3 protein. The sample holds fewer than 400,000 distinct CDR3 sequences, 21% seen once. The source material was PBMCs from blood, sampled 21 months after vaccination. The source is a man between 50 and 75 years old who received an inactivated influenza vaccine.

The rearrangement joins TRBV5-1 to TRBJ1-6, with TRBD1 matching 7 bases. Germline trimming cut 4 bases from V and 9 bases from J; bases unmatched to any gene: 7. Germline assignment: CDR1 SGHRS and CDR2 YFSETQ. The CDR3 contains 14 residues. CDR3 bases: TGCGCCAGCAGCCAGGGGGATCTCGGTTCACCCCTCCACTTT. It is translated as CASSQGDLGSPLHF.

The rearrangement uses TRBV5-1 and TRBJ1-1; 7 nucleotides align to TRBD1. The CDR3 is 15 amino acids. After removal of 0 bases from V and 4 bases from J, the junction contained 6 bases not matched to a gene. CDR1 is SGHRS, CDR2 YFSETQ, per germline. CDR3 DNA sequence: TGCGCCAGCAGCTTGGGACAGGGTTTTGGCACTGAAGCTTTCTTT. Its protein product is CASSLGQGFGTEAFF.

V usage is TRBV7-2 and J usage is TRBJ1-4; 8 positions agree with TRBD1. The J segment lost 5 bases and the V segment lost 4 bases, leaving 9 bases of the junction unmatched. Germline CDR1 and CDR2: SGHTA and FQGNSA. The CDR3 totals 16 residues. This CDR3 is CASSSGRTGLNEKLFF. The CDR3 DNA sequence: TGTGCCAGCAGCTCCGGCAGGACAGGGTTGAATGAAAAACTGTTTTTT.

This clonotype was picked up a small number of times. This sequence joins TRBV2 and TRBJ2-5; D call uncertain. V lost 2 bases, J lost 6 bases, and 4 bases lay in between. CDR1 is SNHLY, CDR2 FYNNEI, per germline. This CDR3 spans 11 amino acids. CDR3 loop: CASSEIKTQYF. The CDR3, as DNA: TGTGCCAGCAGTGAAATAAAGACCCAGTACTTC.

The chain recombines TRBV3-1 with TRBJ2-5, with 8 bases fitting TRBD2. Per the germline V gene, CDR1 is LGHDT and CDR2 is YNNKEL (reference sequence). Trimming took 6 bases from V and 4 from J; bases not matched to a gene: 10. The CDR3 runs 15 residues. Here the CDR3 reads CASSKSGRLGETQYF. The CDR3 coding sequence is TGTGCCAGCAGTAAAAGCGGGAGATTAGGAGAGACCCAGTACTTC.

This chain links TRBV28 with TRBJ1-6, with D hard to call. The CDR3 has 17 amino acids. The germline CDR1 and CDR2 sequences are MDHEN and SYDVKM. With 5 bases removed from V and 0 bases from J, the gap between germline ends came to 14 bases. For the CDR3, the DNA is TGTGCCAGCAGTGGCCTTAACGGAAGCTCCTATAATTCACCCCTCCACTTT. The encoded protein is CASSGLNGSSYNSPLHF.

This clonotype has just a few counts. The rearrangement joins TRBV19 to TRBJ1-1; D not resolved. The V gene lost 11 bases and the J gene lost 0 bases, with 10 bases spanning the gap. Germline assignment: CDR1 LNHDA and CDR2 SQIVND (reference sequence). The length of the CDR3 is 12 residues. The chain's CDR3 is CASADMNTEAFF. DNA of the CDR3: TGTGCCTCGGCAGACATGAACACTGAAGCTTTCTTT.

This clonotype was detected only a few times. In nucleotides, the CDR3 is TGTGCCAGCAGTGCCGGAACGATAGCGGGAGAGCAGTTCTTC. Protein: CASSAGTIAGEQFF. The rearrangement uses TRBV2 and TRBJ2-1; 8 bases agree with TRBD2. The CDR3 runs to 14 residues. The germline V gene has CDR1 SNHLY and CDR2 FYNNEI. Trimming took 4 bases from V and 10 from J; bases not matched to a gene: 9. Supplemented by reference TRBV2 and TRBJ2-1, the full variable domain reads EPEVTQTPSHQVTQMGQEVILRCVPISNHLYFYWYRQILGQKVEFLVSFYNNEISEKSEIFDDQFSVERPDGSNFTLKIRSTKLEDSAMYFCASSAGTIAGEQFFGPGTRLTVL.

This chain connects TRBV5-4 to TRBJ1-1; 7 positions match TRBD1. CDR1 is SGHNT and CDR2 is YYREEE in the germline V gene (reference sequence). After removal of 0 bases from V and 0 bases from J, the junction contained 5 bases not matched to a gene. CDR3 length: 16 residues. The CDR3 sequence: CASSLGGGTVNTEAFF. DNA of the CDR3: TGTGCCAGCAGCTTGGGGGGGGGGACAGTGAACACTGAAGCTTTCTTT.

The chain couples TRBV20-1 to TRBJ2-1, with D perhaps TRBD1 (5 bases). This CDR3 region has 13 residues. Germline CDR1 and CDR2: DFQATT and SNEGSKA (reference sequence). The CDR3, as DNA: TGCAGCTTCCTCCTTAAAGGGGCTAATGAGCAGTTCTTC. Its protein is CSFLLKGANEQFF.